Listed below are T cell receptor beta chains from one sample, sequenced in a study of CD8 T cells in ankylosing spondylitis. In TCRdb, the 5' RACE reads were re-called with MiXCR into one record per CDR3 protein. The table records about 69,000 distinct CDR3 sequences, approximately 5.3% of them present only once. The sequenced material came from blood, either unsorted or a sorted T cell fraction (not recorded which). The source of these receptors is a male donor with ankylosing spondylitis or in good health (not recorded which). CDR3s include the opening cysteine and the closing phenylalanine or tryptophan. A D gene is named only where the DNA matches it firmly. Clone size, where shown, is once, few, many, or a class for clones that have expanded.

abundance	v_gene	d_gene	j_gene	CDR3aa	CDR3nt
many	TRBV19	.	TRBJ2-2	CASSIAHTGELFF	TGTGCCAGTAGTATTGCCCACACCGGGGAGCTGTTTTTT
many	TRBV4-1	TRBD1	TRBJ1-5	CASSQPPGTGLESNQPQHF	TGCGCCAGCAGCCAACCCCCCGGGACAGGGCTCGAAAGCAATCAGCCCCAGCATTTT
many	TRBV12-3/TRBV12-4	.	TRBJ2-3	CASSFYSSTDTQYF	TGTGCCAGCAGTTTCTATTCTAGCACAGATACGCAGTATTTT
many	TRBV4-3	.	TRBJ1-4	CASSPRGPSWGNSANEKLFF	TGCGCCAGCAGCCCCCGAGGCCCTTCCTGGGGCAATTCAGCTAATGAAAAACTGTTTTTT
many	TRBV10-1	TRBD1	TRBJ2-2	CASSKGQGAGELFF	TGCGCCAGCAGTAAAGGACAGGGGGCCGGGGAGCTGTTTTTT
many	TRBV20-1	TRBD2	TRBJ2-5	CIAGEETQYF	TGCATAGCGGGGGAAGAGACCCAGTACTTC
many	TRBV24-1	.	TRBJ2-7	CATSDGAEAEQYF	TGTGCCACCAGTGACGGTGCGGAAGCCGAGCAGTACTTC
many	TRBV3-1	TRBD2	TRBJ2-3	CASTQLAGGTDTQYF	TGTGCCAGCACCCAATTAGCGGGGGGGACAGATACGCAGTATTTT
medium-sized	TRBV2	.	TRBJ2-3	CASSDYSESTDTQYF	TGTGCCAGCAGTGATTATAGCGAATCCACAGATACGCAGTATTTT
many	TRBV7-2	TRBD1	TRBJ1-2	CASSKNSGTAADYGYTF	TGTGCCAGCAGCAAGAATTCCGGGACAGCCGCCGACTATGGCTACACCTTC
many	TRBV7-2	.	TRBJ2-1	CASSLAGGVHYNEQFF	TGTGCCAGCAGCTTAGCAGGCGGGGTCCATTACAATGAGCAGTTCTTC
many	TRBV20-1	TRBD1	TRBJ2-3	CSASGTGVGTDTQYF	TGCAGTGCGTCCGGGACAGGGGTAGGGACAGATACGCAGTATTTT
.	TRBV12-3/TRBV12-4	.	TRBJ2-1	CASSSRQSSYNEQFF	TGTGCCAGCAGTTCAAGACAGAGCTCCTACAATGAGCAGTTCTTC
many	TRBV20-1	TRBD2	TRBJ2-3	CSARDSGESTDTQYF	TGCAGTGCTAGAGATAGCGGGGAGAGCACAGATACGCAGTATTTT
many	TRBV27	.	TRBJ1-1	CASSLFEGLNTEAFF	TGTGCCAGCAGTTTGTTTGAGGGGCTGAACACTGAAGCTTTCTTT
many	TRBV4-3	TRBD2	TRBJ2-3	CASSQDFPGGSQSDTQYF	TGCGCCAGCAGCCAAGATTTCCCGGGGGGTTCTCAGTCTGATACGCAGTATTTT
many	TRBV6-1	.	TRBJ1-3	CASTEREGLRSGNTIYF	TGTGCCAGCACCGAACGGGAGGGGTTAAGGTCTGGAAACACCATATATTTT
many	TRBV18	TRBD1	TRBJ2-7	CASSPGQGGEQYF	TGTGCCAGCTCGCCCGGACAGGGAGGCGAGCAGTACTTC
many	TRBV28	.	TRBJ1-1	CASSSPGTGMDTEAFF	TGTGCCAGCAGTTCCCCCGGTACGGGTATGGACACTGAAGCTTTCTTT
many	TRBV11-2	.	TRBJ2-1	CASSLVRDSEQFF	TGTGCCAGCAGCTTAGTCCGCGATAGTGAGCAGTTCTTC
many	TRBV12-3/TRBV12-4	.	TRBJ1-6	CASSLGLDSPLHF	TGTGCCAGCAGTTTAGGTTTGGATTCACCCCTCCACTTT
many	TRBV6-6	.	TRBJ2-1	CASSPTLTVPWHIGLHNEQFF	TGTGCCAGCAGCCCCACTCTGACAGTGCCCTGGCATATCGGGTTACACAATGAGCAGTTCTTC
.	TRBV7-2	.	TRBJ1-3	CASSLLGTGNTIYF	TGTGCCAGCAGCTTATTAGGGACTGGAAACACCATATATTTT
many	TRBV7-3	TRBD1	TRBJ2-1	CASSLARDSEQFF	TGTGCCAGCAGCTTAGCCCGGGACAGTGAGCAGTTCTTC
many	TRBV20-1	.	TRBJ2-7	CSANDFSYEQYF	TGCAGTGCTAATGACTTCTCCTACGAGCAGTACTTC
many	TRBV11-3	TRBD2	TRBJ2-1	CASSFSFTGTSAFNEQFF	TGTGCCAGCAGCTTTTCATTTACCGGGACTAGCGCCTTCAATGAGCAGTTCTTC
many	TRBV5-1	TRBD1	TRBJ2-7	CASSLVPGGNYEQYF	TGCGCCAGCAGCTTGGTTCCAGGGGGAAACTACGAGCAGTACTTC
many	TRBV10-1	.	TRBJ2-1	CASSEFMSEQFF	TGCGCCAGCAGTGAGTTCATGTCTGAGCAGTTCTTC
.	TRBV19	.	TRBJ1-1	CASTHPGLYTEAFF	TGTGCCAGTACCCATCCGGGACTTTACACTGAAGCTTTCTTT
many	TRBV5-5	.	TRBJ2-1	CASSSSPGTSNEQFF	TGTGCCAGCAGCTCCAGCCCCGGGACATCCAATGAGCAGTTCTTC
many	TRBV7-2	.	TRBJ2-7	CASSRDWLITYEQYF	TGTGCCAGCAGCCGGGACTGGCTCATCACCTACGAGCAGTACTTC
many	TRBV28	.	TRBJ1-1	CASRHGEITEAFF	TGTGCCAGCAGGCATGGGGAAATCACTGAAGCTTTCTTT
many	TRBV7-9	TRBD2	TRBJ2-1	CASALAGAYYNEQFF	TGTGCCAGCGCCTTAGCGGGAGCCTACTACAATGAGCAGTTCTTC
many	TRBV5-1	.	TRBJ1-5	CASSLAGGSNQPQHF	TGCGCCAGCAGCTTGGCCGGGGGAAGCAATCAGCCCCAGCATTTT
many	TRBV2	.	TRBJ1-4	CASSKDQKLFF	TGTGCCAGCAGTAAGGACCAAAAACTGTTTTTT
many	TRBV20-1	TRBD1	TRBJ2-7	CSAQNPGQGNIEQYF	TGCAGTGCTCAGAACCCGGGACAGGGGAATATCGAGCAGTACTTC
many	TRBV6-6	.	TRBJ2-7	CASSPSTYEQYF	TGTGCCAGCAGCCCTAGTACCTACGAGCAGTACTTC
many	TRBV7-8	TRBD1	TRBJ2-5	CASSLDRVFETQYF	TGTGCCAGCAGCCTCGACAGGGTATTCGAGACCCAGTACTTC
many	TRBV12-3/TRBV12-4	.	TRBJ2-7	CASSLQGSYEQYF	TGTGCCAGCAGTTTACAGGGGTCCTACGAGCAGTACTTC
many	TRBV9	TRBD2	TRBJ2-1	CASSGTSGSSYNEQFF	TGTGCCAGCAGCGGGACTAGCGGGAGCTCCTACAATGAGCAGTTCTTC
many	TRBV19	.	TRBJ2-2	CASSRESSTGELFF	TGTGCCAGTTCCCGGGAGTCGTCCACCGGGGAGCTGTTTTTT
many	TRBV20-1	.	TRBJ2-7	CSARELQYEQYF	TGCAGTGCTAGAGAACTACAGTACGAGCAGTACTTC
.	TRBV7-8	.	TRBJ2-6	CASSLERGAGANVLTF	TGTGCCAGCAGCTTAGAGAGGGGGGCTGGGGCCAACGTCCTGACTTTC
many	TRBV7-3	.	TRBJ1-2	CASSLPGNYGYTF	TGTGCCAGCAGCTTACCAGGGAACTATGGCTACACCTTC
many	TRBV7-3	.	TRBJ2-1	CASSHQAGAVNEQFF	TGTGCCAGCAGCCATCAGGCAGGGGCAGTAAATGAGCAGTTCTTC